Following are 20 T cell receptor beta chains from one sample sequenced in a study of blood T cell repertoires in COVID-19 (dated by TCRdb to the early 2020s). The library was prepared using the immunoSEQ multiplex PCR assay. TCRdb obtained this table from immuneACCESS and retained in-frame rearrangements with V and J assigned. These tables miss some clones; where compared with another copy, unresolved V genes account for less than half of the shortfall, and the remainder is unexplained. This sample lists some 130,000 clones; roughly 80% were detected once. The ten largest clones add up to over 15% of the sample. Sequencing used peripheral blood. The receptors were gathered from a woman in her fifties or sixties with acute or convalescent COVID-19.

The V and J genes are TRBV19 and TRBJ1-5; a weak D match, TRBD1 (5 bases). V shed 1 base and J shed 1 base, with 11 bases lying between them. CDR1 is LNHDA and CDR2 is SQIVND in the germline V gene (reference sequence). This CDR3 region has 16 residues. CDR3 nucleotide sequence: TGTGCCAGTAGTATAGGGGGAGGGGAGAGCAATCAGCCCCAGCATTTT. Translated: CASSIGGGESNQPQHF.

This chain joins TRBV10-3 and TRBJ2-7; D may be TRBD2 (5 bases). CDR1 is ENHRY and CDR2 is SYGVKD in the germline V gene. Trimming left V 0 bases short and J 4 bases short, with 10 bases between. The CDR3 runs 14 residues. The CDR3 reads CAISESGARYEQYF. CDR3 DNA: TGTGCCATCAGTGAGTCGGGAGCGAGGTACGAGCAGTACTTC.

The gene calls are TRBV3-1 (or the pseudogene TRBV3-2) and TRBJ2-7, with 9 bases that match TRBD2. Looked up from germline, CDR1 is LGHDT and CDR2 is YNNKEL (reference sequence). After removal of 1 base from V and 12 bases from J, the junction contained 7 bases not matched to a gene. The CDR3 is 13 residues long. The CDR3 sequence: CASSQAAGGAPYF. The DNA of the CDR3 is TGTGCCAGCAGCCAAGCCGCGGGGGGGGCTCCGTACTTC.

The J gene is TRBJ2-4, the V gene TRBV4-1, with TRBD2 identical over 14 bases. In germline, CDR1 is MGHRA, CDR2 YSYEKL. The ends lost 5 bases at V and 0 bases at J; junction bases unmatched: 9. This CDR3 has 19 amino acids. The CDR3 here is CASSLVGLAGGIAKNIQYF. CDR3 DNA: TGCGCCAGCAGCTTAGTAGGACTAGCGGGGGGAATAGCCAAAAACATTCAGTACTTC.

The chain employs TRBV5-1 and TRBJ2-7; 7 nucleotides agree with TRBD1. This CDR3 has 13 residues. CDR1 is SGHRS and CDR2 is YFSETQ in the germline V gene. Unmatched junction bases numbered 5, after V lost 2 bases and J lost 6 bases. The CDR3 nucleotides are TGCGCCAGCAGCTTAACAGGGGTGGGCGAGCAGTACTTC. Translation gives CASSLTGVGEQYF.

This sequence joins TRBV2 and TRBJ1-3; D is perhaps TRBD1 (5 bases). The CDR3 spans 14 residues. V was trimmed by 6 bases and J by 2 bases, leaving 11 bases between them. The germline gives CDR1 SNHLY, CDR2 FYNNEI. This CDR3 reads CASRTGGAGNTIYF. The CDR3 region has the DNA TGTGCCAGCAGAACGGGGGGGGCTGGAAACACCATATATTTT.

The count of this clone is one. This chain joins TRBV6-1 and TRBJ1-5; TRBD1 is a possible D gene (5 bases). Deletions cut 8 bases from V and 7 bases from J, with 18 bases between. The CDR3 runs 14 residues. The germline CDR1 and CDR2 sequences are MNHNS and SASEGT. The CDR3 bases are TGTGCCAGCGCAAGATCCCAGGGAGGCCAGCCCCAGCATTTT. Its protein is CASARSQGGQPQHF.

V is TRBV9 and J is TRBJ1-1; D may be TRBD1 (6 bases). Per germline, CDR1 SGDLS and CDR2 YYNGEE. Between the trimmed V and J ends, which lost 0 bases and 3 bases, there was a span of 9 bases. The CDR3 runs to 14 residues. Written as DNA, the CDR3 is TGTGCCAGCAGCGTAGAACAGGGATACACTGAAGCTTTCTTT. Amino acid sequence: CASSVEQGYTEAFF. Based on the CDR3 plus reference TRBV9 and TRBJ1-1, the full variable domain is DSGVTQTPKHLITATGQRVTLRCSPRSGDLSVYWYQQSLDQGLQFLIQYYNGEERAKGNILERFSAQQFPDLHSELNLSSLELGDSALYFCASSVEQGYTEAFFGQGTRLTVV.

The chain joins TRBV6-1 to TRBJ1-6, with 7 bases lining up with TRBD1. The CDR3 length is 18 residues. V trimming: 2 bases; J trimming: 5 bases; junction bases outside the gene matches: 12. Per germline, CDR1 MNHNS and CDR2 SASEGT. For the CDR3, the DNA is TGTGCCAGCAGTGAAAGAGGGGGCCTAAGGGGCCATAATTCACCCCTCCACTTT. Translated, it gives CASSERGGLRGHNSPLHF.

In DNA form, the CDR3 reads TGTGCCAGCAGTTTAGCGGGGATTCACAATGAGCAGTTCTTC. This codes for CASSLAGIHNEQFF. The rearrangement joins TRBV6-2 or TRBV6-3 to TRBJ2-1; 8 bases match TRBD2. Losses at the gene ends were 4 bases for V and 5 bases for J; bases not matched to a gene: 4. Germline V gene sequence: CDR1 MNHEY, CDR2 SVGEGT. The length of the CDR3 is 14 residues.

The chain is built from TRBV19 and TRBJ1-3; D is uncertain. The CDR3 runs to 15 residues. Trimming pared 5 bases from V and 4 bases from J, leaving 15 bases between. CDR1 is LNHDA and CDR2 is SQIVND in the germline V gene (reference sequence). This chain's CDR3 is CASSRAGRTGNTIYF. CDR3 in DNA: TGTGCCAGTAGTCGTGCGGGGAGGACGGGAAACACCATATATTTT.

This clone was seen more than once but under ten times. The chain couples TRBV6-1 to TRBJ1-4, with D perhaps TRBD1 (5 bases). This CDR3 contains 15 residues. The germline CDR1 and CDR2 sequences are MNHNS and SASEGT. Trimming pared 3 bases from V and 3 bases from J, leaving 11 bases between. The CDR3 loop is CASSDWGVSNEKLFF. The CDR3 DNA reads TGTGCCAGCAGTGATTGGGGCGTGTCTAATGAAAAACTGTTTTTT.

The table lists this clone with a few counts. V gene TRBV2 combines with J gene TRBJ2-7, with 7 bases aligning to TRBD1. The CDR3 loop spans 14 amino acids. The junction had 10 bases not matched to a gene; V was cut back by 6 bases and J by 5 bases. Germline-derived CDR1 and CDR2 are SNHLY and FYNNEI. The CDR3 region is CASRAGGFGDEQYF. DNA of the CDR3: TGTGCCAGCAGGGCAGGGGGATTTGGTGACGAGCAGTACTTC.

This chain uses TRBV6-1 with TRBJ1-2, with D possibly TRBD1 on 5 matching bases. The germline V gene encodes CDR1 MNHNS and CDR2 SASEGT. V was cut by 2 bases and J by 7 bases, with 17 bases left in between. The CDR3 covers 15 residues. The DNA of the CDR3 is TGTGCCAGCAGTGAATCTTCCAGGGATCCGCTTGGCTACACCTTC. Protein: CASSESSRDPLGYTF.

This sequence joins TRBV3-1 (or the pseudogene TRBV3-2) and TRBJ2-1; D call uncertain. Germline assignment: CDR1 LGHDT and CDR2 YNNKEL (reference sequence). Trimming removed 4 bases at V and 7 bases at J, with 5 bases between. The CDR3 has 11 residues. The DNA of the CDR3 is TGTGCCAGCAGCCCTCTTAATGAGCAGTTCTTC. It codes for CASSPLNEQFF.

The chain links TRBV3-1 (or the pseudogene TRBV3-2) to TRBJ2-7, with D tentatively TRBD2 (5 bases). Per germline, CDR1 LGHDT and CDR2 YNNKEL (reference sequence). The CDR3 has 15 amino acids. V was pared by 6 bases and J by 3 bases, with 18 bases between. CDR3 sequence: CASRPRGGSYYEQYF. CDR3 bases: TGTGCCAGCAGACCCCGGGGTGGAAGTTACTACGAGCAGTACTTC.

The V and J genes are TRBV19 and TRBJ2-2; 11 bases are shared with TRBD2. CDR1 LNHDA and CDR2 SQIVND come from the germline V gene (reference sequence). V shed 4 bases and J 4 bases; nucleotides not matched to a gene: 5. The CDR3 is 16 amino acids. The CDR3 sequence is CASSRLAGQTTGELFF. Written as DNA, the CDR3 is TGTGCCAGTAGTAGACTAGCGGGGCAAACCACCGGGGAGCTGTTTTTT.

The V call is TRBV2, the J call TRBJ1-1; 7 positions agree with TRBD1. Germline loops: CDR1 SNHLY, CDR2 FYNNEI. The CDR3 has 14 residues. Trimming took 6 bases from V and 2 from J; bases not matched to a gene: 6. The CDR3 sequence is CASRLDRTNTEAFF. The CDR3 DNA is TGTGCCAGCAGACTGGACAGGACCAACACTGAAGCTTTCTTT.

This chain joins TRBV12-3 or TRBV12-4 and TRBJ2-2, with D uncertain. With 3 bases removed from V and 6 bases from J, the gap between germline ends came to 2 bases. The CDR3 runs 11 residues. The CDR3 here is CASSFSGELFF. The CDR3 nucleotides read TGTGCCAGCAGTTTCTCCGGGGAGCTGTTTTTT.

The CDR3 region has the DNA TGTGCCAGCAGTCCATCAGGGGACTATGGCTACACCTTC. It translates to CASSPSGDYGYTF. The chain uses TRBV27 and TRBJ1-2, with D perhaps matching TRBD1 (6 bases). V shed 5 bases and J shed 3 bases, with 10 bases lying between them. The CDR3 spans 13 residues. Per germline, CDR1 MNHEY and CDR2 SMNVEV (reference sequence).